A single T cell receptor (beta chain) is shown here with its context. The record originates from a study of T cell repertoires in ileal Crohn's disease. Looking at the study overall: Thiopurines (around 11) or anti-TNF agents (around 17) were given postoperatively to about half.

Germline lookup yields CDR1 SNHLY and CDR2 FYNNEI. V gave up 4 bases and J gave up 4 bases; unmatched junction bases: 21. The CDR3 runs 20 residues. Around 500 nanograms of biopsy DNA per sample underwent TCRB immunosequencing. The table came from immunoSEQ multiplex PCR; TCRdb's copy has only in-frame clones and leaves some out. The top ten hold roughly 5.5% of the sample, which has 25,000 to 35,000 clones, roughly 81% seen once. Sequencing input: ileal tissue. The rearrangement uses TRBV2 and TRBJ1-5; 8 nucleotides match TRBD1. The receptor's source is an adult with Crohn's disease. The CDR3 here is CASSGRYRDRPLPTNQPQHF. CDR3 in DNA: TGTGCCAGCAGTGGGCGGTACCGGGACAGGCCTCTACCCACGAATCAGCCCCAGCATTTT.